The 27 T cell receptor beta chains in this list originate from one sample, sequenced in a study of blood T cell repertoires in COVID-19 (TCRdb year 2020). Library prep was done by the immunoSEQ multiplex PCR assay. Drawn from immuneACCESS, this table holds only the in-frame rearrangements with V and J called that TCRdb kept. Clones are partly lost; checked studies trace under half to an unresolved V gene and leave the rest unexplained. A total of about 53,000 clones appear in this sample, roughly nine tenths of them only once. Clones ranked in the top ten supply approximately 2.8% of the sample. Sequenced sample: peripheral blood. The receptors stem from a human donor in a cohort sampled during active COVID-19.

The rearrangement uses TRBV10-3 and TRBJ1-1; 9 bases are a match to TRBD1. The CDR3 totals 18 residues. The V and J ends lost 3 bases and 1 base, in that order; junction bases with no gene match: 12. Germline CDR1 ENHRY, CDR2 SYGVKD. Written as DNA, the CDR3 is TGTGCCATCAGTGATAAGGGACAGGGATTACTCTGGAACACTGAAGCTTTCTTT. It specifies CAISDKGQGLLWNTEAFF.

This clone has only one observation. The chain links TRBV19 to TRBJ1-5, with D possibly being TRBD1 (5 bases). Germline CDR1 is LNHDA and CDR2 is SQIVND (reference sequence). The CDR3 sequence is 12 residues long. Deletions cut 8 bases from V and 4 bases from J, with 9 bases between. CDR3 region: CASGALNQPQHF. For the CDR3, the DNA is TGTGCCAGTGGGGCACTGAATCAGCCCCAGCATTTT.

About this clone itself: A junction boundary mismatches the germline segment, possibly from a read error. V is TRBV9 and J is TRBJ1-1; 9 bases are a match to TRBD1. This CDR3 region has 13 residues. The germline V gene has CDR1 SGDLS and CDR2 YYNGEE. CDR3 sequence (DNA): TGTGCCAGCAGCCCATGGGACAGGGCTGAGGCTTTCTTT. Its protein product is CASSPWDRAEAFF.

The rearrangement joins TRBV2 to TRBJ1-1; TRBD1 is a possible D gene (6 bases). In germline, CDR1 is SNHLY, CDR2 FYNNEI. CDR3 length equals 13 residues. Trimming removed 1 base from V and 4 bases from J, with 7 bases in between. DNA of the CDR3: TGTGCCAGCAGTGAAGAAGGGGGCACTGAAGCTTTCTTT. Protein product: CASSEEGGTEAFF.

The chain is built from TRBV5-4 and TRBJ2-5; 14 nucleotides align to TRBD2. The V and J ends lost 2 bases and 0 bases, in that order; junction bases with no gene match: 6. The CDR3 is 18 residues long. Germline V CDR1 and CDR2: SGHNT, YYREEE (reference sequence). CDR3 DNA sequence: TGTGCCAGCAGCTTTTTCGGACTAGCGGGGGGTAACCAAGAGACCCAGTACTTC. This gives the protein CASSFFGLAGGNQETQYF. The variable domain in full, with the rest retrieved from reference TRBV5-4 and TRBJ2-5, is ETGVTQSPTHLIKTRGQQVTLRCSSQSGHNTVSWYQQALGQGPQFIFQYYREEENGRGNFPPRFSGLQFPNYSSELNVNALELDDSALYLCASSFFGLAGGNQETQYFGPGTRLLVL.

The rearrangement uses TRBV5-1 and TRBJ2-3, with D possibly TRBD2 on 5 matching bases. This CDR3 has 15 amino acids. With 0 bases removed from V and 2 bases from J, the gap between germline ends came to 10 bases. Germline V lookup: CDR1 SGHRS, CDR2 YFSETQ. As DNA, the CDR3 is TGCGCCAGCAGCTTGGCCGGGATCCACACAGATACGCAGTATTTT. Translation gives CASSLAGIHTDTQYF.

V is TRBV19 and J is TRBJ2-7, with 8 positions matching TRBD1. The V gene's germline CDR1 is LNHDA and CDR2 SQIVND (reference sequence). The CDR3 runs to 15 residues. Germline trimming cut 5 bases from V and 3 bases from J; bases unmatched to any gene: 9. The CDR3: CASSPGQGSLYEQYF. The CDR3 DNA reads as TGTGCCAGTAGTCCCGGACAGGGAAGTCTCTACGAGCAGTACTTC.

This clone was seen once. The chain joins TRBV10-3 to TRBJ2-3; perhaps TRBD2 as D (6 bases). Germline V gene sequence: CDR1 ENHRY, CDR2 SYGVKD. The CDR3 runs 15 residues. Trimming shortened V by 0 bases and J by 8 bases, and 15 bases separated the two germline ends. The CDR3: CAISESEGITGTQYF. CDR3 in DNA: TGTGCCATCAGTGAGTCGGAGGGGATCACTGGTACGCAGTATTTT.

V and J are TRBV2 and TRBJ2-7; 7 bases align to TRBD1. The germline CDR1 and CDR2 sequences are SNHLY and FYNNEI. The CDR3 runs 15 residues. After removal of 6 bases from V and 4 bases from J, the junction contained 12 bases not matched to a gene. CDR3: CASRPLEAGGYEQYV. CDR3 coding DNA: TGTGCCAGCAGGCCCCTCGAGGCAGGGGGATACGAGCAGTACGTC.

The chain links TRBV6-5 to TRBJ2-7; D is unclear. The CDR3 runs to 14 residues. V lost 8 bases and J lost 3, with 17 bases in between. Per the germline V gene, CDR1 is MNHEY and CDR2 is SVGAGI. The CDR3 DNA is TGTGCCAGCGCCTACAGTTCGCAGAACTACGAGCAGTACGTC. Its protein is CASAYSSQNYEQYV.

This chain links TRBV19 with TRBJ2-5, with D perhaps TRBD2 (5 bases). Germline assignment: CDR1 LNHDA and CDR2 SQIVND (reference sequence). There are 15 residues in the CDR3. The V gene lost 5 bases and the J gene lost 7 bases, with 20 bases spanning the gap. CDR3 residues: CASSDRLGTRGTQYF. The CDR3 DNA sequence: TGTGCCAGTAGTGACCGCCTGGGCACTCGGGGGACCCAGTACTTC.

The chain recombines TRBV28 with TRBJ2-1; tentatively, D is TRBD1 (6 bases). Germline-derived CDR1 and CDR2 are MDHEN and SYDVKM. The CDR3 extends over 14 amino acids. The V and J ends lost 4 bases and 5 bases respectively, with 12 bases between them. CDR3 sequence (DNA): TGTGCCAGCAGTTCCCCGGACAGTCACAATGAGCAGTTCTTC. Amino acid sequence: CASSSPDSHNEQFF.

This rearrangement joins TRBV6-1 to TRBJ1-4; no clear D gene. In germline, CDR1 is MNHNS, CDR2 SASEGT. The CDR3 extends over 15 amino acids. Trimming removed 2 bases at V and 6 bases at J, with 13 bases between. The CDR3 region is CASSEREQEYEKLFF. Written as DNA, the CDR3 is TGTGCCAGCAGTGAACGGGAGCAGGAATATGAAAAACTGTTTTTT.

This chain joins TRBV11-3 and TRBJ2-1; D is unclear. V was clipped by 6 bases and J by 5 bases, with 14 bases between them. This CDR3 region has 14 residues. CDR1 is SGHNT and CDR2 is YENEEA in the germline V gene. CDR3 DNA sequence: TGTGCCAGCAGTTCAATTCACAGCAACAATGAGCAGTTCTTC. This translates into CASSSIHSNNEQFF. Supplemented by reference TRBV11-3 and TRBJ2-1, the full variable domain reads EAGVVQSPRYKIIEKKQPVAFWCNPISGHNTLYWYLQNLGQGPELLIRYENEEAVDDSQLPKDRFSAERLKGVDSTLKIQPAELGDSAVYLCASSSIHSNNEQFFGPGTRLTVL.

V gene TRBV6-1 combines with J gene TRBJ2-5; maybe TRBD2 (7 bases). CDR1 is MNHNS and CDR2 is SASEGT in the germline V gene. V lost 1 base and J 5 bases, leaving 14 bases between the germline ends. CDR3 length: 15 amino acids. The CDR3 DNA follows: TGTGCCAGCAGTGAAGTTTGGGGGGGGGCCGAGACCCAGTACTTC. It specifies CASSEVWGGAETQYF.

V usage is TRBV14 and J usage is TRBJ1-1; a possible D gene is TRBD1 (5 bases). Trimming pared 8 bases from V and 7 bases from J, leaving 14 bases between. Germline CDR1 is SGHDN and CDR2 is FVKESK. This CDR3 is built from 12 residues. CDR3 DNA sequence: TGTGCCAGCGGCAGATCAACAGGTGAAGCTTTCTTT. This gives the protein CASGRSTGEAFF. The whole variable domain, filled in from reference TRBV14 and TRBJ1-1, reads EAGVTQFPSHSVIEKGQTVTLRCDPISGHDNLYWYRRVMGKEIKFLLHFVKESKQDESGMPNNRFLAERTGGTYSTLKVQPAELEDSGVYFCASGRSTGEAFFGQGTRLTVV.

This chain links TRBV2 with TRBJ2-3; 9 bases agree with TRBD1. V was pared by 6 bases and J by 4 bases, with 11 bases of the junction left unmatched. Germline CDR1 SNHLY, CDR2 FYNNEI. CDR3 size: 16 residues. CDR3 nucleotides: TGTGCCAGCAGAAAAGACAGGGGGGGAGTATCAGATACGCAGTATTTT. This encodes CASRKDRGGVSDTQYF.

J is TRBJ2-1 and V is TRBV27; 9 bases are shared with TRBD2. CDR1 and CDR2 from the germline V gene are MNHEY and SMNVEV (reference sequence). The CDR3 covers 16 residues. Trimming at V came to 5 bases and at J to 7 bases, leaving 12 bases not matched to a gene. The CDR3 bases are TGTGCCAGCAGTCCCGAGACTAGGCGGGAGGGTAATGAGCAGTTCTTC. It yields the protein CASSPETRREGNEQFF.

In its sample, this clone was seen once. The chain couples TRBV7-3 to TRBJ2-7; TRBD2 agrees at 10 bases. The CDR3 sequence is 15 residues long. Germline loops: CDR1 SGHTA, CDR2 FQGTGA. Trimming cost V 1 base and J 6 bases; bases outside gene matches: 6. The CDR3 is CASSLNPSGRREQYF. CDR3 in DNA: TGTGCCAGCAGCTTAAATCCTAGCGGGAGACGCGAGCAGTACTTC.

This clone came up a few times. The chain links TRBV6-1 to TRBJ1-1; maybe TRBD1 (6 bases). Germline V gives CDR1 MNHNS, CDR2 SASEGT. The CDR3 has 13 amino acids. Deletions cut 2 bases from V and 6 bases from J, with 10 bases between. The DNA for the CDR3 is TGTGCCAGCAGTGAATGGGGACATGCTGAAGCTTTCTTT. Amino acids: CASSEWGHAEAFF.

This chain uses TRBV5-4 with TRBJ2-1; 12 bases are a match to TRBD2. The CDR3 runs to 16 residues. The V segment lost 4 bases and the J segment 4 bases; nucleotides outside the gene matches: 6. Germline V gene data show CDR1 as SGHNT and CDR2 as YYREEE (reference sequence). The CDR3 DNA reads as TGTGCCAGCAGCGGGGGACTAGCGGGCAAGTACAATGAGCAGTTCTTC. Residues: CASSGGLAGKYNEQFF.

This clone showed up just once. V usage is TRBV14 and J usage is TRBJ2-7; D call uncertain. Germline CDR1 reads SGHDN; CDR2 reads FVKESK. V was clipped by 4 bases and J by 1 base, with 14 bases between them. CDR3 length: 15 amino acids. The CDR3 region has the DNA TGTGCCAGCAGCCCAAGCCCCCGGTGGTCCTACGAGCAGTACTTC. This translates into CASSPSPRWSYEQYF.

This clone occurred once. V usage is TRBV7-2 and J usage is TRBJ2-7; possibly TRBD2 for D (5 bases). Germline V gives CDR1 SGHTA, CDR2 FQGNSA. Trimming removed 5 bases from V and 6 bases from J, with 14 bases in between. This CDR3 contains 13 residues. CDR3 bases: TGTGCCAGCAGCCTCTCCCCGGGATTCGAGCAGTACGTC. This translates into CASSLSPGFEQYV.

In this sample, this clone turned up a few times. The gene calls are TRBV5-1 and TRBJ1-2, with D perhaps TRBD1 (6 bases). Germline-derived CDR1 and CDR2 are SGHRS and YFSETQ. With 2 bases removed from V and 7 bases from J, the gap between germline ends came to 18 bases. This CDR3 comprises 15 residues. CDR3 coding DNA: TGCGCCAGCAGCTTACAGGGAAGTGGTTACTCTGGCTACACCTTC. This encodes CASSLQGSGYSGYTF.

In nucleotides, the CDR3 is TGTGCCAGCAGCAAGGGACAGGAACTCTACGAGCAGTACTTC. It translates to CASSKGQELYEQYF. The V gene is TRBV7-9, the J gene TRBJ2-7; 8 bases are shared with TRBD1. V trimming: 5 bases; J trimming: 3 bases; junction bases outside the gene matches: 6. Germline V gives CDR1 SEHNR, CDR2 FQNEAQ (reference sequence). The CDR3 has 14 amino acids.

The chain joins TRBV7-2 to TRBJ2-5; D is undetermined. The germline V and J ends were trimmed by 1 base and 2 bases, with 8 bases remaining between them. The CDR3 spans 14 residues. CDR1 is SGHTA, CDR2 FQGNSA, per germline. The CDR3 coding sequence is TGTGCCAGCAGCTTAGGTCGCAGACAAGAGACCCAGTACTTC. The encoded protein is CASSLGRRQETQYF. Combining the CDR3 with reference TRBV7-2 and TRBJ2-5 gives the whole variable domain GAGVSQSPSNKVTEKGKDVELRCDPISGHTALYWYRQSLGQGLEFLIYFQGNSAPDKSGLPSDRFSAERTGGSVSTLTIQRTQQEDSAVYLCASSLGRRQETQYFGPGTRLLVL.

This chain joins TRBV9 and TRBJ2-1; tentatively, D is TRBD2 (5 bases). Trimming shortened V by 1 base and J by 5 bases, and 13 bases separated the two germline ends. Germline-derived CDR1 and CDR2 are SGDLS and YYNGEE. The CDR3 is 15 residues long. The CDR3 reads CASSVRRTPDNEQFF. The CDR3 DNA follows: TGTGCCAGCAGCGTAAGGAGGACCCCGGACAATGAGCAGTTCTTC.